The 7 T cell receptor beta chains below all came from one sample that was sequenced in a study of blood T cell repertoires in COVID-19. TCRdb's copy holds only in-frame clones and misses some; the assay was immunoSEQ multiplex PCR. The sample lists about 220,000 clones, roughly 84% occurring once. Sequences were obtained from peripheral blood. The receptor set was obtained from a man aged 30 to 39 with active or convalescent COVID-19.

This chain links TRBV18 with TRBJ1-4, with 7 positions matching TRBD1. The ends lost 3 bases at V and 8 bases at J; junction bases unmatched: 6. The germline V gene encodes CDR1 KGHSH and CDR2 LQKENI. CDR3 length: 14 amino acids. The CDR3 coding sequence is TGTGCCAGCTCACCCGACAGGGCGGAGGAAAAACTGTTTTTT. This gives the protein CASSPDRAEEKLFF.

This sequence joins TRBV2 and TRBJ1-1; D remains ambiguous. Germline values: CDR1 SNHLY, CDR2 FYNNEI. The ends were cut back, 5 bases at V and 7 bases at J, with 8 bases in the middle. This CDR3 comprises 11 residues. The CDR3 sequence is CASSPRSEAFF. Here the CDR3 DNA reads TGTGCCAGCAGTCCTAGGAGTGAAGCTTTCTTT.

CDR3 nucleotides: TGTGCCAGTAGTACTAGCGGGGGCTCGACGAACACCGGGGAGCTGTTTTTT. Its protein is CASSTSGGSTNTGELFF. This rearrangement joins TRBV19 to TRBJ2-2; 10 bases line up with TRBD2. This CDR3 spans 17 amino acids. In germline, CDR1 is LNHDA, CDR2 SQIVND (reference sequence). V gave up 4 bases and J gave up 0 bases; unmatched junction bases: 5.

The chain joins TRBV10-3 to TRBJ2-1, with TRBD2 as a possible D gene (5 bases). This CDR3 is built from 12 residues. CDR1 is ENHRY, CDR2 SYGVKD, per germline. V lost 8 bases and J 8 bases, leaving 13 bases between the germline ends. The CDR3 here is CAIAVDGDEQFF. The CDR3 DNA reads as TGTGCCATCGCGGTGGACGGGGATGAGCAGTTCTTC.

Here the CDR3 DNA reads TGTGCCAGTAGTATAGATAGGGCAGGGCGCACTGAAGCTTTCTTT. As protein: CASSIDRAGRTEAFF. This chain links TRBV19 with TRBJ1-1, with D perhaps matching TRBD1 (5 bases). This CDR3 is 15 amino acids long. Germline V gene lookup returns CDR1 LNHDA and CDR2 SQIVND (reference sequence). Trimming removed 0 bases from V and 4 bases from J, with 12 bases in between.

The chain is built from TRBV5-1 and TRBJ2-6; a weak D match, TRBD2 (6 bases). V lost 4 bases and J 0 bases, leaving 14 bases between the germline ends. Germline CDR1 is SGHRS and CDR2 is YFSETQ. The CDR3 spans 17 residues. Here the CDR3 DNA reads TGCGCCAGCAGCGCGGGACTCCTTGACTCTGGGGCCAACGTCCTGACTTTC. It specifies CASSAGLLDSGANVLTF.

The rearrangement uses TRBV5-6 and TRBJ2-1; D is ambiguous. This CDR3 has 14 amino acids. CDR1 SGHDT and CDR2 YYEEEE come from the germline V gene. Trimming took 3 bases from V and 2 from J, leaving 9 bases between them. The CDR3 DNA reads TGTGCCAGCAGCTCCTTTACGGCCTACAATGAGCAGTTCTTC. Translation: CASSSFTAYNEQFF.